The 5 T cell receptor beta chains reported below all come from one sample, sequenced in a study of blood T cell repertoires in COVID-19. Produced via immunoSEQ multiplex PCR; TCRdb's table is partial and in-frame only. The data hold roughly 73,000 clones, with 82% observed a single time. The sample taken for sequencing was peripheral blood. These receptors all come from a woman between 55 and 75 years old with acute or convalescent COVID-19.

This rearrangement joins TRBV19 to TRBJ2-2; the D gene is possibly TRBD2 (5 bases). CDR1 and CDR2 from the germline V gene are LNHDA and SQIVND (reference sequence). CDR3 length: 13 amino acids. V lost 0 bases, J lost 6 bases, and 5 bases lay in between. The CDR3 here is CASSIDGAGELFF. CDR3 nucleotides: TGTGCCAGTAGTATAGACGGGGCCGGGGAGCTGTTTTTT.

This sequence joins TRBV7-8 and TRBJ1-3; weak D call: TRBD1 (6 bases). Germline V gene data show CDR1 as SGHVS and CDR2 as FQNEAQ. The CDR3 spans 15 residues. V was trimmed by 3 bases and J by 2 bases, leaving 11 bases between them. CDR3 residues: CASSLARGTGNTIYF. The CDR3 bases are TGTGCCAGCAGCTTGGCTAGGGGGACTGGAAACACCATATATTTT.

This chain joins TRBV21-1 and TRBJ2-7; the DNA was not used to check the table's D call, TRBD2. TRBV21-1 is deemed a pseudogene. This CDR3 has 17 residues. CDR3 protein: CASRYFAPRCRAYEQYF. CDR3 nucleotide sequence: TGTGCCAGCAGGTACTTTGCACCCCGCTGCCGGGCCTACGAGCAGTACTTC.

The rearrangement uses TRBV5-4 and TRBJ1-2; D ambiguous. This CDR3 has 15 residues. From germline, CDR1 is SGHNT and CDR2 YYREEE (reference sequence). V lost 3 bases, J lost 7 bases, and 19 bases lay in between. The CDR3 nucleotides read TGTGCCAGCAGCTCAGACTCATTGCCTGGAATTGGCTACACCTTC. It translates to CASSSDSLPGIGYTF.

This chain uses TRBV15 with TRBJ2-3, with 9 positions matching TRBD2. J lost 5 bases, V lost 2 bases, and 5 bases had no gene match. CDR1 and CDR2 (germline): LNHNV, YYDKDF (reference sequence). This CDR3 comprises 15 residues. CDR3 residues: CATSRRAGGLDTQYF. CDR3 sequence (DNA): TGTGCCACCAGCAGACGGGCGGGGGGGCTAGATACGCAGTATTTT.